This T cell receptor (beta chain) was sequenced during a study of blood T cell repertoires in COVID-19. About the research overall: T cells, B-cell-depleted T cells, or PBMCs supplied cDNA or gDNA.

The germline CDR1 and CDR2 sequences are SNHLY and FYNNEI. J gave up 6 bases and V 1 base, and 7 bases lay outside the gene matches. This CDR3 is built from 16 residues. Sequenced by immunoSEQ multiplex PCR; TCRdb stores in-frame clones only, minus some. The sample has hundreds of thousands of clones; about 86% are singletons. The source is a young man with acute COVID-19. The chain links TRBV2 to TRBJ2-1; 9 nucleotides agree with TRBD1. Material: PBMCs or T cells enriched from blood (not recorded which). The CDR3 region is CASSEERQGVVNEQFF. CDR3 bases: TGTGCCAGCAGTGAAGAGAGACAGGGGGTAGTCAATGAGCAGTTCTTC.